The 27 T cell receptor beta chains below were found in one sample sequenced in a study of blood T cells in healthy people across ages. A J-beta primer mix and a sample-barcoded 5' primer were used in a second PCR of about 7 to 12 cycles. TCRdb fed the 5' RACE reads into MiXCR, producing one record per CDR3 protein. The repertoire holds about 900,000 distinct CDR3 sequences, with 55% to 65% as singletons. The sample comprised blood. Every receptor here comes from a man aged 25-45 years in good health.

This clonotype came up a few times. The chain joins TRBV7-2 to TRBJ1-2, with 11 bases matching TRBD1. With V trimmed by 1 base and J by 6 bases, 7 bases remained unmatched. CDR1 and CDR2 (germline): SGHTA, FQGNSA. The length of the CDR3 is 16 residues. The CDR3 nucleotides are TGTGCCAGCAGCTTAGACGGGGGGGGACAGGGGGATGGCTACACCTTC. It is translated as CASSLDGGGQGDGYTF.

This clonotype has just one count. CDR3 DNA sequence: TGCAGTGCAAAAAGGGCGGGGAACTACGAGCAGTACTTC. Encoded protein: CSAKRAGNYEQYF. The rearrangement links TRBV20-1 to TRBJ2-7; tentatively, D is TRBD2 (6 bases). Trimming took off 6 bases at V and 3 bases at J, with 15 bases between the two ends. Germline CDR1 reads DFQATT; CDR2 reads SNEGSKA (reference sequence). This CDR3 contains 13 residues.

The chain recombines TRBV27 with TRBJ1-6; TRBD1 agrees at 11 bases. The CDR3 has 14 amino acids. Germline CDR1 reads MNHEY; CDR2 reads SMNVEV (reference sequence). V shed 5 bases and J 9 bases; nucleotides not matched to a gene: 3. The CDR3 region is CASSGQGASSPLHF. The CDR3 bases are TGTGCCAGCAGTGGACAGGGGGCGAGTTCACCCCTCCACTTT.

Concerning this clonotype: The junction departs from the called germline gene at one end, perhaps through a read error. This chain joins TRBV7-3 and TRBJ2-1; D is unresolved. Germline CDR1 and CDR2: SGHTA and FQGTGA. The CDR3 covers 21 residues. The CDR3 DNA reads as TGTGCCGGCAGCCGGCCCCGAAGGAACCAAACGCGTGCGAGCTCCTACAATGAGCAGTTCTTC. It encodes CAGSRPRRNQTRASSYNEQFF.

This chain connects TRBV30 to TRBJ2-5; 8 positions match TRBD1. The DNA matches TRBJ2-7 better at its end, which makes the J call doubtful. This CDR3 has 13 residues. Germline CDR1 reads GTSNPN; CDR2 reads SVGIG (reference sequence). CDR3: CAWSWTGNYEQYF. The CDR3 DNA is TGTGCCTGGAGCTGGACAGGGAACTACGAGCAGTACTTC.

The rearrangement joins TRBV28 to TRBJ1-5; unclear D gene. This CDR3 contains 15 residues. Trimming removed 3 bases from V and 0 bases from J, with 9 bases in between. Germline lookup yields CDR1 MDHEN and CDR2 SYDVKM. The CDR3 protein is CASSFKSYSNQPQHF. The DNA for the CDR3 is TGTGCCAGCAGTTTTAAGTCGTATAGCAATCAGCCCCAGCATTTT.

The chain uses TRBV2 and TRBJ2-5, with D perhaps TRBD2 (7 bases). The J call may be faulty, since TRBJ2-7 better matches the DNA end. Per the germline V gene, CDR1 is SNHLY and CDR2 is FYNNEI. The CDR3 length is 15 residues. The CDR3 reads CASRGGAALTYEQYF. In DNA form, the CDR3 reads TGTGCCAGCAGGGGGGGGGCAGCCCTTACTTACGAGCAGTACTTC.

This clonotype was seen a few times. The V gene is TRBV9, the J gene TRBJ2-4, with 8 bases lining up with TRBD2. The J call may be faulty, since TRBJ2-7 better matches the DNA end. The germline gives CDR1 SGDLS, CDR2 YYNGEE. The CDR3 is 14 amino acids. CDR3: CASSLGTRDYEQYF. The CDR3 coding sequence is TGTGCCAGCAGTCTCGGGACTAGGGACTACGAGCAGTACTTC.

This chain uses TRBV12-3 or TRBV12-4 with TRBJ1-2; TRBD1 is a possible D gene (6 bases). The ends were cut back, 1 base at V and 2 bases at J, with 8 bases in the middle. This CDR3 spans 14 amino acids. The CDR3 DNA reads TGTGCCAGCAGTTTAGACAGGGCAAACTATGGCTACACCTTC. This codes for CASSLDRANYGYTF.

The chain is built from TRBV10-3 and TRBJ2-1, with 7 bases lining up with TRBD2. After removal of 4 bases from V and 1 base from J, the junction contained 7 bases not matched to a gene. The germline CDR1 and CDR2 sequences are ENHRY and SYGVKD. The CDR3 loop spans 16 amino acids. CDR3 sequence: CAISVLGGGSYNEQFF. The CDR3 DNA reads as TGTGCCATCAGTGTCCTGGGGGGGGGTTCCTACAATGAGCAGTTCTTC.

This clonotype was detected a few times. The chain combines TRBV27 with TRBJ2-7; D is perhaps TRBD1 or TRBD2 (6 bases each). Germline V gives CDR1 MNHEY, CDR2 SMNVEV (reference sequence). Trimming removed 6 bases at V and 0 bases at J, with 12 bases between. The CDR3 spans 14 residues. The chain's CDR3 is CASRRGAASYEQYF. CDR3 sequence (DNA): TGTGCCAGCAGGAGGGGGGCGGCCTCCTACGAGCAGTACTTC.

The genes are TRBV5-1 and TRBJ2-5; 11 bases agree with TRBD2. After removal of 5 bases from V and 3 bases from J, the junction contained 6 bases not matched to a gene. The germline gives CDR1 SGHRS, CDR2 YFSETQ. This CDR3 contains 15 residues. The CDR3 sequence is CASRRGTSGEETQYF. The CDR3 DNA follows: TGCGCCAGCAGACGGGGGACTAGCGGAGAAGAGACCCAGTACTTC.

This CDR3 reads CSSGSNTGELFF. The CDR3 DNA reads TGCAGCTCAGGTTCTAACACCGGGGAGCTGTTTTTT. The J gene is TRBJ2-2, the V gene TRBV29-1; no clear D. This CDR3 region has 12 residues. Trimming stripped 8 bases from V and 2 bases from J, with 9 bases between. Germline-derived CDR1 and CDR2 are SQVTM and ANQGSEA.

The V and J genes are TRBV7-8 and TRBJ1-6; D is undetermined. V was trimmed by 5 bases and J by 6 bases, leaving 20 bases between them. The CDR3 consists of 17 residues. CDR1 and CDR2 from the germline V gene are SGHVS and FQNEAQ. In nucleotides, the CDR3 is TGTGCCAGCAGCGTAGTCCAGGAACCCACCCTTAATTCACCCCTCCACTTT. Translated, it gives CASSVVQEPTLNSPLHF. Full variable domain (missing parts from reference TRBV7-8 and TRBJ1-6): GAGVSQSPRYKVAKRGQDVALRCDPISGHVSLFWYQQALGQGPEFLTYFQNEAQLDKSGLPSDRFFAERPEGSVSTLKIQRTQQEDSAVYLCASSVVQEPTLNSPLHFGNGTRLTVT.

This clonotype was counted between two and nine times. This chain uses TRBV7-2 with TRBJ2-4; 7 bases fit TRBD2. The J call is uncertain, as TRBJ2-7 better fits the DNA end. There are 16 residues in the CDR3. CDR1 and CDR2 from the germline V gene are SGHTA and FQGNSA. The CDR3 spells CASSLVGSGRAYEQYF. The CDR3 DNA reads TGTGCCAGCAGCTTAGTAGGGTCAGGGAGGGCCTACGAGCAGTACTTC.

This chain uses TRBV12-3 or TRBV12-4 with TRBJ2-5; 7 positions match TRBD2. The J call may be in error: the DNA end matches TRBJ2-7 better. The CDR3 loop spans 14 amino acids. The CDR3 reads CASTLGGDLGEQYF. In DNA form, the CDR3 reads TGTGCCAGCACTCTGGGAGGGGACCTTGGCGAGCAGTACTTC.

V gene TRBV28 combines with J gene TRBJ2-7; 8 nucleotides line up with TRBD1. Trimming took 3 bases from V and 1 from J; bases not matched to a gene: 11. Germline V gene lookup returns CDR1 MDHEN and CDR2 SYDVKM. This CDR3 has 17 residues. This CDR3 reads CASSFQGAKFLSYEQYF. The CDR3 DNA reads as TGTGCCAGCAGTTTTCAGGGGGCTAAATTTTTGTCCTACGAGCAGTACTTC.

The rearrangement joins TRBV24-1 to TRBJ1-1, with D hard to call. Per the germline V gene, CDR1 is KGHDR and CDR2 is SFDVKD. The V gene lost 9 bases and the J gene lost 6 bases, with 16 bases spanning the gap. CDR3 size: 13 residues. The CDR3 region has the DNA TGTGCCACCTCGGTCGCGGGCTTCTCTGAAGCTTTCTTT. Its protein is CATSVAGFSEAFF.

This clonotype came up once. The chain links TRBV28 to TRBJ2-7; 10 nucleotides line up with TRBD1. The CDR3 is 15 amino acids. Germline V CDR1 and CDR2: MDHEN, SYDVKM. V trimming: 7 bases; J trimming: 2 bases; junction bases outside the gene matches: 8. For the CDR3, the DNA is TGTGCCAGCAAAGGGGGACAGGGGTCGACCTACGAGCAGTACTTC. Its translation: CASKGGQGSTYEQYF.

Notes on this clonotype: A read error is possible here, since a much larger clone lies one base away. The chain joins TRBV18 to TRBJ2-1, with D perhaps TRBD2 (7 bases). This CDR3 region has 13 residues. Germline loops: CDR1 KGHSH, CDR2 LQKENI. The CDR3 region is CASAPDGGPEQFF. CDR3 DNA sequence: TGTGCCAGCGCACCAGACGGGGGGCCGGAGCAGTTCTTC.

The rearrangement links TRBV6-2 or TRBV6-3 to TRBJ1-5; D unresolved. Deletions cut 7 bases from V and 4 bases from J, with 20 bases between. Germline V gene sequence: CDR1 MNHEY, CDR2 SVGEGT. The CDR3 totals 16 residues. The CDR3 sequence: CASKPTGSFTNQPQHF. The CDR3 DNA reads as TGTGCCAGCAAACCGACTGGGTCCTTTACGAATCAGCCCCAGCATTTT.

The chain is built from TRBV5-1 and TRBJ2-6; TRBD2 aligns across 10 bases. Germline V lookup: CDR1 SGHRS, CDR2 YFSETQ. V lost 5 bases to trimming and J lost 1 base; unmatched junction nucleotides: 3. This CDR3 has 16 amino acids. The CDR3 loop reads CASSSGGHSGANVLTF. The CDR3 nucleotides read TGCGCCAGCAGTAGCGGGGGGCATTCTGGGGCCAACGTCCTGACTTTC.

CDR3 coding DNA: TGTGCCAGCAGCCACAAGGGGGCTTGGGAAAATGAGCAGTTCTTC. It is translated as CASSHKGAWENEQFF. The V and J genes are TRBV7-9 and TRBJ2-1, with 7 bases that match TRBD1. With 5 bases clipped from V and 7 bases from J, the junction kept 11 bases outside the gene matches. The CDR3 length is 15 residues. CDR1 SEHNR and CDR2 FQNEAQ come from the germline V gene (reference sequence).

The V and J genes are TRBV30 and TRBJ1-2; D ambiguous. V lost 4 bases and J lost 2, with 8 bases in between. The CDR3 is 12 amino acids. Looked up from germline, CDR1 is GTSNPN and CDR2 is SVGIG (reference sequence). The CDR3 sequence is CAWTGGNYGYTF. The CDR3 bases are TGTGCCTGGACAGGTGGAAACTATGGCTACACCTTC.

The chain employs TRBV10-3 and TRBJ1-2; possibly TRBD1 for D (5 bases). The germline CDR1 and CDR2 sequences are ENHRY and SYGVKD. The CDR3 runs 13 residues. Between the trimmed V and J ends, which lost 4 bases and 4 bases, there was a span of 10 bases. The CDR3 DNA sequence: TGTGCCATCAGTGGAGACAGAGCCTATGGCTACACCTTC. Protein product: CAISGDRAYGYTF.

In nucleotides, the CDR3 is TGTGCCAGCCAAAGGGACAGCCTCTATGGCTACACCTTC. Translated: CASQRDSLYGYTF. V usage is TRBV28 and J usage is TRBJ1-2, with 7 bases identical to TRBD1. From germline, CDR1 is MDHEN and CDR2 SYDVKM. The CDR3 is made up of 13 amino acids. V shed 8 bases, J shed 4 bases, and the junction held 7 bases outside the gene matches.

The chain combines TRBV28 with TRBJ2-6; D not certain. This CDR3 has 15 residues. Germline V lookup: CDR1 MDHEN, CDR2 SYDVKM. Deletions cut 2 bases from V and 3 bases from J, with 8 bases between. CDR3 region: CASSLIGGGANVLTF. The DNA of the CDR3 is TGTGCCAGCAGTTTAATTGGTGGTGGGGCCAACGTCCTGACTTTC.